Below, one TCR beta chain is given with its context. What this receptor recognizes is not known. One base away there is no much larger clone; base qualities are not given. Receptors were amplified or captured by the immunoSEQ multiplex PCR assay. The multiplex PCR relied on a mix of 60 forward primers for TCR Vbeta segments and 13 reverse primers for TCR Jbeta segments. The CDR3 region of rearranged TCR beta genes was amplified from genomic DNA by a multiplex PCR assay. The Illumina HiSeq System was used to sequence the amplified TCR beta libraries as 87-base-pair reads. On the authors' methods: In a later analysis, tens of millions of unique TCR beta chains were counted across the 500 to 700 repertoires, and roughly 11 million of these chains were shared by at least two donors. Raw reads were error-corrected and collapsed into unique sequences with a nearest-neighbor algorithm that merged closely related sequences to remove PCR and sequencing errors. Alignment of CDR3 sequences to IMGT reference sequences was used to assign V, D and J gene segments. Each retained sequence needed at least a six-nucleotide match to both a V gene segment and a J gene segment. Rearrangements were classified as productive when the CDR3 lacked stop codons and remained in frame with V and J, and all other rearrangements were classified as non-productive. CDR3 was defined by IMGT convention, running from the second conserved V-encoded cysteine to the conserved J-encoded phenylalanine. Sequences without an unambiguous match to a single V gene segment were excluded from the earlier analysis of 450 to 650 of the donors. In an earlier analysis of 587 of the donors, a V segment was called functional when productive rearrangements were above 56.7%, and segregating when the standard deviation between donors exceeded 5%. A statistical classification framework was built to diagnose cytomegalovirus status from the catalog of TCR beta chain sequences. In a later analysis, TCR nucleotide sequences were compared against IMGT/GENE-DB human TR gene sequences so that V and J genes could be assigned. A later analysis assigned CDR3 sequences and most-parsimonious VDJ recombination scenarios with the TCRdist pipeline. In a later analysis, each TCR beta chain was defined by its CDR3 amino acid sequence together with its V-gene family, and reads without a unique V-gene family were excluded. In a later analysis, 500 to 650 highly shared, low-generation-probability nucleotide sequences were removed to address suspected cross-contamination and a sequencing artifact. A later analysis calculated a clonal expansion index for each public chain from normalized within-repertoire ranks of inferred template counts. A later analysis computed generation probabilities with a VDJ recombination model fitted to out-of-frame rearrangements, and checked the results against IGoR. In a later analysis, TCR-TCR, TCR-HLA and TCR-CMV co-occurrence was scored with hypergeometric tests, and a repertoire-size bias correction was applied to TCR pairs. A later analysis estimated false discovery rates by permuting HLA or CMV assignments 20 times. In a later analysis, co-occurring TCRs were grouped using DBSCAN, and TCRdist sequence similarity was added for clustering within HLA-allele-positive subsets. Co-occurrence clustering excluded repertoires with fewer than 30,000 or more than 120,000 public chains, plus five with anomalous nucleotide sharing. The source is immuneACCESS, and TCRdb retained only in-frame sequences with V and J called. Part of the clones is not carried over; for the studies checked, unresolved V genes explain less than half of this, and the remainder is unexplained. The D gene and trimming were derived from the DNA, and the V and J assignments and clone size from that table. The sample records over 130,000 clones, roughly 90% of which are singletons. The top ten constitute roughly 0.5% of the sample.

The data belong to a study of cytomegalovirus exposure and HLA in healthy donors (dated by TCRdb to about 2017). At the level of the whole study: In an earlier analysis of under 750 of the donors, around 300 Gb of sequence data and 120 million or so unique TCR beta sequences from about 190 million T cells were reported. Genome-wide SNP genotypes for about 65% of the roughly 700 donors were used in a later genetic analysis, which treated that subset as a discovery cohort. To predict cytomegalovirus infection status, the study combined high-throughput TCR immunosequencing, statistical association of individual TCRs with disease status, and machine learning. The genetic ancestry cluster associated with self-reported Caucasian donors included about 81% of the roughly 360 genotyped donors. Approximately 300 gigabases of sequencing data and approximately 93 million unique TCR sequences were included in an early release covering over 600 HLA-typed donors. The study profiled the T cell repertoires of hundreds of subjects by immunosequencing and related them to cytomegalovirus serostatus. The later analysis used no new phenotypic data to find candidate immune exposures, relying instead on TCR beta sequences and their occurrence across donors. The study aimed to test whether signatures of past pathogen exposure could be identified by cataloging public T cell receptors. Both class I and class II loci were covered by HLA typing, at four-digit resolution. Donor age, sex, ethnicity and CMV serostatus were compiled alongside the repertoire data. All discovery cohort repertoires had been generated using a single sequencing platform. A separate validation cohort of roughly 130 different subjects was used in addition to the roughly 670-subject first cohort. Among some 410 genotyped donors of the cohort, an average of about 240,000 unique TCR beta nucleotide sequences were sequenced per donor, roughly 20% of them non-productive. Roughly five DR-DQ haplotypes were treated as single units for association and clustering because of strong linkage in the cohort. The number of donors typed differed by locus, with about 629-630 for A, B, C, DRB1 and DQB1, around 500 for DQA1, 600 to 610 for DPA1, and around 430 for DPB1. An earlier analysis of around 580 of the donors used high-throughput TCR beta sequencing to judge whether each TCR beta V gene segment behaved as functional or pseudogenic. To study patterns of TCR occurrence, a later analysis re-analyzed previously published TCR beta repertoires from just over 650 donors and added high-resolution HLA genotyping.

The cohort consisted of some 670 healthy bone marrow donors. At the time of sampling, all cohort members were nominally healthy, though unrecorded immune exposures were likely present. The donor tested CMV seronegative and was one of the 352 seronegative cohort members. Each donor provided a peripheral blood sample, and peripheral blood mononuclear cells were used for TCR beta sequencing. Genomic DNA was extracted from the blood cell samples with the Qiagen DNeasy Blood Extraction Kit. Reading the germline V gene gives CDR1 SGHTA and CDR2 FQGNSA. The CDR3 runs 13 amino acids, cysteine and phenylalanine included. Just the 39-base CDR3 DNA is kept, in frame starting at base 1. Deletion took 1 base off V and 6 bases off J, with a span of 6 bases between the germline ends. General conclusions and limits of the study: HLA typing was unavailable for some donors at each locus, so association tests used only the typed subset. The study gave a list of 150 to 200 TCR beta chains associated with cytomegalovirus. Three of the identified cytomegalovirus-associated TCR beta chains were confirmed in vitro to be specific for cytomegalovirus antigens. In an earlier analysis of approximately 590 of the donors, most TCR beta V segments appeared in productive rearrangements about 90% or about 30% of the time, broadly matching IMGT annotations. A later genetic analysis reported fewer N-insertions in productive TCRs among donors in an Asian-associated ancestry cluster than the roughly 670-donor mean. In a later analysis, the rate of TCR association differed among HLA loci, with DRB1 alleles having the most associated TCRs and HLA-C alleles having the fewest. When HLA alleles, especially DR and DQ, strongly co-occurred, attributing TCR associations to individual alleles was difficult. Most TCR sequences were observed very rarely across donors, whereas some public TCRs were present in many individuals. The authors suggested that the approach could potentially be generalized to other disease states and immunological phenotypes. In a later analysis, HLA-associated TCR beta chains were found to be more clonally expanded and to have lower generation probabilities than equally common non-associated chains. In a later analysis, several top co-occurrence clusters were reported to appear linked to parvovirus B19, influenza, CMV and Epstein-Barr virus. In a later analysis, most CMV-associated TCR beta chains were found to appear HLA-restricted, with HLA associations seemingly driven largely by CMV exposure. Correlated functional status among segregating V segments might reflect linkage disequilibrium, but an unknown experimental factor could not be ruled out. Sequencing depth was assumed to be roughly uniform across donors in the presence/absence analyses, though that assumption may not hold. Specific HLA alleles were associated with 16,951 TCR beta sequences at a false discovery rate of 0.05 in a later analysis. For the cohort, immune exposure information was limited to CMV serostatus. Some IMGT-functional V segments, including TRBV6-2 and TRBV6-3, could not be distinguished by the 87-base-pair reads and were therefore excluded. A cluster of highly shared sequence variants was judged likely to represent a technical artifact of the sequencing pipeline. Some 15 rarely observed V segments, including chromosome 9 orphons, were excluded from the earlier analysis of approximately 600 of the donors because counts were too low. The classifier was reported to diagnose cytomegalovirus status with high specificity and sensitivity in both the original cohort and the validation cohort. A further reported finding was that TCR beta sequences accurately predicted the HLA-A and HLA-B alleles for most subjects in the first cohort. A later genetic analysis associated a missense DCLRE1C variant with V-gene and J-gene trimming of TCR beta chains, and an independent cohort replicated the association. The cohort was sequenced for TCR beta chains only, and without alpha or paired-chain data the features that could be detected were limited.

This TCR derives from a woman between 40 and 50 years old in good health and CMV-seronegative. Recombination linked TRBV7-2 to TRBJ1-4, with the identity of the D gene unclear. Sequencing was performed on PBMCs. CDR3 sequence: CASSLDGYEKLFF. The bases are TGTGCCAGCAGCTTAGACGGTTATGAAAAACTGTTTTTT.